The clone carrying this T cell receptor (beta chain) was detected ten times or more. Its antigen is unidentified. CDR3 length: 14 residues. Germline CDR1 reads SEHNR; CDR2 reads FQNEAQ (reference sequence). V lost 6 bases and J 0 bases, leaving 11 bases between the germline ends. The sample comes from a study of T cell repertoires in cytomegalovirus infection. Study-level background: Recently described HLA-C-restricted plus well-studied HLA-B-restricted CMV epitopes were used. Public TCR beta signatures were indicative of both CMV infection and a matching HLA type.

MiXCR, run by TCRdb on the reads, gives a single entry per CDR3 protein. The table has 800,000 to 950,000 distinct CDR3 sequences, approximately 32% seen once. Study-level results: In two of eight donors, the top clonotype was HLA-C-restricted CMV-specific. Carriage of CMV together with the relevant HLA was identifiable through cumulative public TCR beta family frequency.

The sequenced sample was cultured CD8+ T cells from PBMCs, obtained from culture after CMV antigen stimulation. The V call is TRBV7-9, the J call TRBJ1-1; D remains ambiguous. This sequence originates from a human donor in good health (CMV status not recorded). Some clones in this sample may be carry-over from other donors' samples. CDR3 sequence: CASRPDGLNTEAFF. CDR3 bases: TGTGCCAGCAGACCGGACGGACTGAACACTGAAGCTTTCTTT.